Described below is a single TCR beta chain sequence and its context. The data were produced by immunoSEQ multiplex PCR, yet TCRdb's version contains in-frame clones alone and is incomplete. The sample lists about 310,000 clones; approximately 89% were seen once. The data stem from a study of blood T cell repertoires in COVID-19. V lost 2 bases, J lost 5 bases, and 13 bases lay in between. Germline CDR1 is MNHEY and CDR2 is SVGAGI. The CDR3 has 15 residues. The TCR was taken from a woman in her 50s who had recovered from COVID-19. This chain connects TRBV6-5 to TRBJ1-5; the D gene is possibly TRBD1 (6 bases). The sequencing input was peripheral blood. CDR3 protein: CASSYRVGGDQPQHF. The CDR3 coding sequence is TGTGCCAGCAGTTACCGCGTAGGGGGGGATCAGCCCCAGCATTTT.